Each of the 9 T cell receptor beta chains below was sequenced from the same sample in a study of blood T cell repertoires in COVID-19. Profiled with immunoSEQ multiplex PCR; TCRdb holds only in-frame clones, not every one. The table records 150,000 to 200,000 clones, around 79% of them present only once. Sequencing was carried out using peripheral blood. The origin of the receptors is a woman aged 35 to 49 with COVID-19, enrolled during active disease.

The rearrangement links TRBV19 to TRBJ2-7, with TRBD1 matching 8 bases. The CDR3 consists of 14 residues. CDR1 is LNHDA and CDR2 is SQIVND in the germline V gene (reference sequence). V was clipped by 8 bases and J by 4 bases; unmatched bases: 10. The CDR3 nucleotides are TGTGCCAGTGAGGAGAGGACAGGGCAATACGAGCAGTACTTC. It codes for CASEERTGQYEQYF.

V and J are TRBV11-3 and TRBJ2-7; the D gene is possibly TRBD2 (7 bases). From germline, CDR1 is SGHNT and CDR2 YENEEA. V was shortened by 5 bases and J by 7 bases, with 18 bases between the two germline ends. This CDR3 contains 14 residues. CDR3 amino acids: CASSTNRDGREQYF. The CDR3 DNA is TGTGCCAGCAGCACCAACAGGGACGGGAGGGAGCAGTACTTC.

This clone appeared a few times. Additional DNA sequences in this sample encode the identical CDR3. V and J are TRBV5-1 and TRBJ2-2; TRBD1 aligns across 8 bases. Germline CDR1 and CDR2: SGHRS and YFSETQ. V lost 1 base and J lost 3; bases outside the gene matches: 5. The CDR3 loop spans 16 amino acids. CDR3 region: CASSLQGAQDTGELFF. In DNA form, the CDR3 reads TGCGCCAGCAGCTTGCAGGGGGCGCAGGACACCGGGGAGCTGTTTTTT. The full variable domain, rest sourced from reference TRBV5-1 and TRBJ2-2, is KAGVTQTPRYLIKTRGQQVTLSCSPISGHRSVSWYQQTPGQGLQFLFEYFSETQRNKGNFPGRFSGRQFSNSRSEMNVSTLELGDSALYLCASSLQGAQDTGELFFGEGSRLTVL.

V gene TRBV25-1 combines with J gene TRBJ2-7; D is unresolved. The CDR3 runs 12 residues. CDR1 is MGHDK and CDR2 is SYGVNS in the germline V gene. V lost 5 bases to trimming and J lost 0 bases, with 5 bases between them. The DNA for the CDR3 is TGTGCCAGCAGTCGGGTCTCCTACGAGCAGTACTTC. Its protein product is CASSRVSYEQYF.

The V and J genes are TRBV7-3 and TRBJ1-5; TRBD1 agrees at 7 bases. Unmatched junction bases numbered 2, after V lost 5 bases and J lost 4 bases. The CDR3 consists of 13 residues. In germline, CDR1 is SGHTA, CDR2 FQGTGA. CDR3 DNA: TGTGCCAGCAGCCCAGGGGGAAATCAGCCCCAGCATTTT. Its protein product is CASSPGGNQPQHF.

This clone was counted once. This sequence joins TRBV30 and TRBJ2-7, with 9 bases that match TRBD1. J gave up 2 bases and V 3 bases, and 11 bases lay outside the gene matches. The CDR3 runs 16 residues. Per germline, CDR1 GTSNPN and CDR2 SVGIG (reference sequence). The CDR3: CAWRLTGTGSPYEQYF. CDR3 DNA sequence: TGTGCCTGGAGACTGACCGGGACAGGGTCTCCCTACGAGCAGTACTTC. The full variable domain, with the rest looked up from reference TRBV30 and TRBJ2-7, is SQTIHQWPATLVQPVGSPLSLECTVEGTSNPNLYWYRQAAGRGLQLLFYSVGIGQISSEVPQNLSASRPQDRQFILSSKKLLLSDSGFYLCAWRLTGTGSPYEQYFGPGTRLTVT.

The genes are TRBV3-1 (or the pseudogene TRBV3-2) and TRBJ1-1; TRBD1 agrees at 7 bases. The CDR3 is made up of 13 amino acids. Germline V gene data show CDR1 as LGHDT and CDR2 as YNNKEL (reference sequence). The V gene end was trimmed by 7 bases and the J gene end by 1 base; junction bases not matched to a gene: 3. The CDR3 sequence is CASTDRRNTEAFF. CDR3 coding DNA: TGTGCCAGCACGGACAGGAGGAACACTGAAGCTTTCTTT.

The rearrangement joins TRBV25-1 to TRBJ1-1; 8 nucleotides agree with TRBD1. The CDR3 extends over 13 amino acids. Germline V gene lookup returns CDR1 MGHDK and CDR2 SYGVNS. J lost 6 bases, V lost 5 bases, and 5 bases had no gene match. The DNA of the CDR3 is TGTGCCAGCAGTCCACAGACAGGGGCTGAAGCTTTCTTT. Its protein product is CASSPQTGAEAFF.

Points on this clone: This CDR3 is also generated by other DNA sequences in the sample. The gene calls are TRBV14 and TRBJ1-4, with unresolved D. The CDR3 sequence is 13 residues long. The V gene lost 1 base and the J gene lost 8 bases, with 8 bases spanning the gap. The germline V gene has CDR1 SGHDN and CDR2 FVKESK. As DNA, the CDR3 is TGTGCCAGCAGCCAAGGTGCGCGAGAAAAACTGTTTTTT. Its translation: CASSQGAREKLFF.